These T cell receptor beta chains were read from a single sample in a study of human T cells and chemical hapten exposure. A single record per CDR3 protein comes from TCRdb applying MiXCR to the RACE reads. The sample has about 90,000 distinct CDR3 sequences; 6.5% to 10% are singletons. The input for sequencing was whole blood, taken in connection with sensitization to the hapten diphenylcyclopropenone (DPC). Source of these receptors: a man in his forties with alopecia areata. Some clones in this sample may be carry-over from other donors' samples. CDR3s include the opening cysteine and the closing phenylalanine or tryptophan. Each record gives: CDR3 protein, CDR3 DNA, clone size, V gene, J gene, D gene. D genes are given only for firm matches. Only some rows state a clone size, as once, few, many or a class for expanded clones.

CASSSVGGWTEAFF	TGTGCCAGCAGCTCCGTGGGGGGGTGGACTGAAGCTTTCTTT	many	TRBV7-2	TRBJ1-1	NA
CASSQVGVPYGYTF	TGCGCCAGCAGCCAAGTAGGGGTTCCCTATGGCTACACCTTC	many	TRBV4-1	TRBJ1-2	NA
CASTPIGDPTDTQYF	TGTGCCAGCACTCCCATCGGGGATCCCACAGATACGCAGTATTTT	few	TRBV12-3/TRBV12-4	TRBJ2-3	NA
CASSPPGGMSKGYEQYF	TGTGCCAGCAGTCCACCGGGGGGCATGTCGAAGGGCTACGAGCAGTACTTC	few	TRBV13	TRBJ2-7	NA
CATSRMGLAGTGTDTQYF	TGTGCCACCAGCAGGATGGGACTAGCGGGGACAGGCACAGATACGCAGTATTTT	few	TRBV15	TRBJ2-3	TRBD2
CASSLAAGWDTGELFF	TGTGCCAGCAGTTTAGCTGCAGGCTGGGACACCGGGGAGCTGTTTTTT	few	TRBV12-3/TRBV12-4	TRBJ2-2	NA
CASSLRGVDTEAFF	TGTGCCAGCAGTTTAAGAGGGGTGGACACTGAAGCTTTCTTT	NA	TRBV27	TRBJ1-1	NA
CASSQVPMSTAKQEKLFF	TGCGCCAGCAGCCAAGTCCCAATGTCGACAGCCAAGCAAGAAAAACTGTTTTTT	many	TRBV4-1	TRBJ1-4	NA
CATGGDNYGYTF	TGTGCCACCGGGGGGGATAACTATGGCTACACCTTC	many	TRBV24-1	TRBJ1-2	NA
CASSVALGEQYF	TGTGCCAGCAGCGTAGCCCTCGGCGAGCAGTACTTC	NA	TRBV9	TRBJ2-7	NA
CASSLTGAYNSPLHF	TGTGCCAGCAGTTTGACAGGGGCCTATAATTCACCCCTCCACTTT	NA	TRBV5-6	TRBJ1-6	TRBD1
CSASIGGNQPQHF	TGCAGTGCTAGTATTGGTGGCAATCAGCCCCAGCATTTT	few	TRBV20-1	TRBJ1-5	NA
CSADRTGSLETQYF	TGCAGCGCTGACCGGACAGGCTCCTTGGAGACCCAGTACTTC	many	TRBV29-1	TRBJ2-5	TRBD1
CASKGARAEAFF	TGTGCCAGTAAGGGGGCGAGGGCTGAAGCTTTCTTT	few	TRBV6-2/TRBV6-3	TRBJ1-1	TRBD1
CAISERHRPRGIQYF	TGTGCCATCAGTGAACGGCATAGACCTAGGGGCATTCAGTACTTC	NA	TRBV10-3	TRBJ2-4	NA
CSVERQGAGNEQFF	TGCAGCGTTGAAAGGCAGGGGGCGGGGAATGAGCAGTTCTTC	few	TRBV29-1	TRBJ2-1	TRBD1
CASSYINDRGTRGLFF	TGTGCCAGCAGTTACATTAATGACCGGGGTACCAGGGGACTGTTTTTT	NA	TRBV6-5	TRBJ1-4	NA
CASSSGTGNQPQHF	TGTGCCAGCAGTTCAGGCACGGGCAATCAGCCCCAGCATTTT	many	TRBV12-3/TRBV12-4	TRBJ1-5	NA
CASSPLGSAQYF	TGTGCCAGCAGTCCTCTGGGCTCGGCCCAGTACTTC	NA	TRBV6-2/TRBV6-3	TRBJ2-5	NA
CASSLDRAYYNEQFF	TGTGCCAGCTCACTGGACAGGGCCTACTACAATGAGCAGTTCTTC	NA	TRBV18	TRBJ2-1	TRBD1
CASSRERGESYGYTF	TGTGCCTCGTCTAGGGAGAGGGGAGAATCCTATGGCTACACCTTC	many	TRBV19	TRBJ1-2	NA
CASSEAGTGDTGELFF	TGTGCCAGCAGTGAAGCCGGGACAGGGGACACCGGGGAGCTGTTTTTT	NA	TRBV25-1	TRBJ2-2	TRBD1
CATSDPRRGGETQYF	TGTGCCACCAGTGACCCGCGGAGGGGCGGTGAGACCCAGTACTTC	NA	TRBV24-1	TRBJ2-5	NA
CASRTGGTDTQYF	TGTGCCAGCCGGACAGGGGGCACAGATACGCAGTATTTT	NA	TRBV12-3/TRBV12-4	TRBJ2-3	TRBD1
CSARRDRGYQETQYF	TGCAGTGCTAGACGGGACAGGGGGTATCAAGAGACCCAGTACTTC	few	TRBV20-1	TRBJ2-5	TRBD1
CSAPRTGGNYGYTF	TGCAGTGCTCCCCGGACAGGGGGTAACTATGGCTACACCTTC	many	TRBV20-1	TRBJ1-2	TRBD1
CASSLDRRLAARGGDTQYF	TGTGCCAGCAGCTTAGATAGGAGACTAGCGGCCAGAGGAGGAGATACGCAGTATTTT	few	TRBV7-2	TRBJ2-3	TRBD2
CSATDGYTF	TGCAGTGCTACCGATGGCTACACCTTC	many	TRBV20-1	TRBJ1-2	NA
CAISEEEVAGANVLTF	TGTGCCATCAGTGAGGAAGAGGTGGCCGGGGCCAACGTCCTGACTTTC	NA	TRBV10-3	TRBJ2-6	NA
CASSLTGSWQPQHF	TGTGCCAGCAGCCTTACAGGGTCATGGCAGCCCCAGCATTTT	many	TRBV28	TRBJ1-5	NA
CASSLDGQGNEKLFF	TGTGCCAGCAGCTTAGATGGACAGGGAAATGAAAAACTGTTTTTT	many	TRBV7-9	TRBJ1-4	TRBD1
CASSGGASGNTIYF	TGTGCCAGTAGTGGTGGGGCTTCTGGAAACACCATATATTTT	many	TRBV19	TRBJ1-3	NA
CASSPSGVHGGEF	TGTGCCAGCAGTCCTTCAGGAGTTCATGGAGGGGAGTTC	NA	TRBV12-3/TRBV12-4	TRBJ2-7	NA
CASSTGLTWQPQHF	TGTGCCAGCAGCACGGGCCTTACTTGGCAGCCCCAGCATTTT	many	TRBV7-9	TRBJ1-5	NA
CASSLDFLYGYTF	TGTGCCAGCAGCTTAGACTTCCTTTATGGCTACACCTTC	few	TRBV7-2	TRBJ1-2	NA
CAISGTGNSNQPQHF	TGTGCCATCAGTGGGACAGGAAATAGCAATCAGCCCCAGCATTTT	many	TRBV10-3	TRBJ1-5	TRBD1
CASRNQGGRKQYF	TGTGCCAGCAGAAACCAGGGCGGGAGAAAGCAGTATTTT	NA	TRBV27	TRBJ2-3	TRBD2
CASSYAALGNEQFF	TGTGCCAGCAGTTACGCGGCGCTAGGCAATGAGCAGTTCTTC	few	TRBV6-2/TRBV6-3	TRBJ2-1	NA
CASSQGQGGGYTF	TGTGCCAGCAGCCAGGGGCAGGGAGGTGGCTACACCTTC	many	TRBV7-9	TRBJ1-2	NA
CATSGSRGETQYF	TGTGCCACCAGTGGAAGTCGGGGAGAGACCCAGTACTTC	NA	TRBV24-1	TRBJ2-5	NA
CARAGWTGKMNTEAFF	TGTGCCAGAGCAGGATGGACAGGGAAAATGAACACTGAAGCTTTCTTT	many	TRBV21-1	TRBJ1-1	NA
CAIRPGGTTDTQYF	TGTGCCATCAGACCAGGGGGTACCACAGATACGCAGTATTTT	few	TRBV10-3	TRBJ2-3	TRBD1
CASKKLAGGHSTDTQYF	TGTGCCAGCAAGAAGCTAGCGGGAGGCCACAGCACAGATACGCAGTATTTT	many	TRBV12-3/TRBV12-4	TRBJ2-3	TRBD2
CASSAGLAGVKTQYF	TGCGCCAGCAGCGCCGGACTAGCGGGAGTAAAGACCCAGTACTTC	NA	TRBV5-1	TRBJ2-5	TRBD2
CASSRRGQQWDTEAFF	TGTGCCAGCAGCCGTCGGGGACAGCAATGGGACACTGAAGCTTTCTTT	many	TRBV3-1	TRBJ1-1	TRBD1
CATSGRGLSTDTQYF	TGTGCCACCAGTGGTAGGGGCCTGAGCACAGATACGCAGTATTTT	NA	TRBV24-1	TRBJ2-3	NA
CSALGPAGATDTQYF	TGCAGTGCATTAGGGCCCGCGGGAGCCACAGATACGCAGTATTTT	few	TRBV20-1	TRBJ2-3	TRBD2
CASRVTTDTQYF	TGTGCCAGCAGGGTAACCACAGATACGCAGTATTTT	many	TRBV6-1	TRBJ2-3	NA
CASTYSGANVLTF	TGTGCCAGCACCTACTCTGGGGCCAACGTCCTGACTTTC	NA	TRBV3-1	TRBJ2-6	NA
CASSRVGQTQYF	TGTGCCAGTAGTCGGGTAGGGCAGACCCAGTACTTC	NA	TRBV19	TRBJ2-5	NA
CSVALGSYGYTF	TGCAGCGTTGCCTTAGGGAGCTATGGCTACACCTTC	many	TRBV29-1	TRBJ1-2	NA
CAISEVHRNRGRAGDTQYF	TGTGCCATCAGTGAGGTTCATCGGAATCGCGGGAGGGCCGGAGATACGCAGTATTTT	NA	TRBV10-3	TRBJ2-3	TRBD2
CASMGQGSTEAFF	TGTGCCAGCATGGGACAGGGAAGCACTGAAGCTTTCTTT	few	TRBV2	TRBJ1-1	TRBD1
CASSFLGLGNQPQHF	TGTGCCAGCAGCTTTTTGGGGTTAGGCAATCAGCCCCAGCATTTT	few	TRBV7-2	TRBJ1-5	NA
CASSLRDYSNQPQHF	TGTGCCAGCAGTTTAAGGGATTATAGCAATCAGCCCCAGCATTTT	few	TRBV28	TRBJ1-5	NA
CASGGRPGNTIYF	TGTGCCAGTGGGGGCCGCCCTGGAAACACCATATATTTT	few	TRBV25-1	TRBJ1-3	NA
CASSWIQADTQYF	TGTGCCAGCAGCTGGATCCAAGCAGATACGCAGTATTTT	few	TRBV7-8	TRBJ2-3	NA
CASSPTRGSADTQYF	TGTGCCAGCAGTCCCACCCGGGGGTCCGCCGATACGCAGTATTTT	few	TRBV12-3/TRBV12-4	TRBJ2-3	NA
CSVGSTYEQYF	TGCAGCGTTGGATCCACCTACGAGCAGTACTTC	many	TRBV29-1	TRBJ2-7	NA
CSARESSGSLETQYF	TGCAGTGCTAGAGAGTCTAGCGGGAGTCTGGAGACCCAGTACTTC	NA	TRBV20-1	TRBJ2-5	TRBD2